What follows are 9 T cell receptor beta chains derived from one specimen sequenced in a study of shared clonotypes between healthy human individuals. The method was immunoSEQ multiplex PCR; TCRdb's version includes in-frame clones alone and lacks a portion of them. The sample consists of some 1.1 million clones, 70% to 80% of them appearing once. The sequenced sample consisted of memory CD4+ T cells from PBMCs. Subset indicated: CD45RA-negative fraction. These receptors were taken from a man aged 18 to 35 in good health. Some clones in this sample may be carry-over from other donors' samples.

In its sample, this clone was seen a few times. The sample holds other DNA sequences that translate to the same CDR3. The gene calls are TRBV6-5 and TRBJ1-5; weak D call: TRBD1 (5 bases). This CDR3 is built from 14 residues. Per germline, CDR1 MNHEY and CDR2 SVGAGI. V lost 3 bases to trimming and J lost 3 bases, with 9 bases between them. The CDR3 nucleotides are TGTGCCAGCAGTTATCGGGGGAACAATCAGCCCCAGCATTTT. As protein: CASSYRGNNQPQHF.

The rearrangement joins TRBV11-2 to TRBJ1-1; D uncertain. Germline CDR1 reads SGHAT; CDR2 reads FQNNGV. CDR3 size: 12 residues. With 1 base removed from V and 8 bases from J, the gap between germline ends came to 8 bases. Here the CDR3 reads CASSLASWEAFF. For the CDR3, the DNA is TGTGCCAGCAGCTTAGCGTCGTGGGAAGCTTTCTTT.

The chain is built from TRBV7-2 and TRBJ1-5; TRBD1 matches at 7 bases. The CDR3 sequence is 15 residues long. Germline V gene sequence: CDR1 SGHTA, CDR2 FQGNSA. Germline trimming cut 2 bases from V and 7 bases from J; bases unmatched to any gene: 8. CDR3 region: CASSLRGTARQPQHF. In DNA form, the CDR3 reads TGTGCCAGCAGCTTAAGGGGGACAGCTAGGCAGCCCCAGCATTTT.

This chain links TRBV7-2 with TRBJ1-1; D not resolved. Germline CDR1 and CDR2: SGHTA and FQGNSA. Deletions cut 5 bases from V and 1 base from J, with 8 bases between. The CDR3 consists of 13 residues. This chain's CDR3 is CASSPDANTEAFF. CDR3 sequence (DNA): TGTGCCAGCAGCCCGGATGCGAACACTGAAGCTTTCTTT.

The chain carries TRBV4-1 and TRBJ2-2; the D call may be TRBD1 or TRBD2 (5 bases each). V lost 4 bases, J lost 3 bases, and 15 bases lay in between. This CDR3 is 16 amino acids long. Looked up from germline, CDR1 is MGHRA and CDR2 is YSYEKL. In nucleotides, the CDR3 is TGCGCCAGCAGCCCTCAAAGGGGACGCGACACCGGGGAGCTGTTTTTT. Protein sequence: CASSPQRGRDTGELFF.

V is TRBV15 and J is TRBJ2-3, with D unclear. V was pared by 0 bases and J by 0 bases, with 13 bases between. The CDR3 runs 17 residues. Germline V lookup: CDR1 LNHNV, CDR2 YYDKDF (reference sequence). CDR3 bases: TGTGCCACCAGCAGAGATTGGTTAGCCGGAAGCACAGATACGCAGTATTTT. This encodes CATSRDWLAGSTDTQYF.

This clone was seen a handful of times. This chain connects TRBV5-1 to TRBJ2-5; D perhaps matches TRBD1 (5 bases). The V end was cut by 3 bases, the J end by 1 base, with 10 bases between. In germline, CDR1 is SGHRS, CDR2 YFSETQ. The CDR3 consists of 14 residues. This CDR3 is CASSSMTAQETQYF. For the CDR3, the DNA is TGCGCCAGCAGCTCGATGACAGCCCAAGAGACCCAGTACTTC. Full variable domain (missing parts from reference TRBV5-1 and TRBJ2-5): KAGVTQTPRYLIKTRGQQVTLSCSPISGHRSVSWYQQTPGQGLQFLFEYFSETQRNKGNFPGRFSGRQFSNSRSEMNVSTLELGDSALYLCASSSMTAQETQYFGPGTRLLVL.

The chain links TRBV4-2 to TRBJ2-1; 9 bases map to TRBD2. The CDR3 is 16 amino acids. J lost 4 bases, V lost 1 base, and 5 bases had no gene match. Per the germline V gene, CDR1 is LGHNA and CDR2 is YNFKEQ. DNA of the CDR3: TGTGCCAGCAGCCAAGGTTCTGCGGGAGGGTACAATGAGCAGTTCTTC. Its translation is CASSQGSAGGYNEQFF.

J is TRBJ2-7 and V is TRBV5-4; a possible D gene is TRBD2 (6 bases). Germline V gene sequence: CDR1 SGHNT, CDR2 YYREEE (reference sequence). This CDR3 is built from 13 residues. Trimming shortened V by 7 bases and J by 3 bases, and 14 bases separated the two germline ends. CDR3 nucleotides: TGTGCCAGCCAGGGCGGGAACAGCTACGAGCAGTACTTC. Amino acids: CASQGGNSYEQYF.